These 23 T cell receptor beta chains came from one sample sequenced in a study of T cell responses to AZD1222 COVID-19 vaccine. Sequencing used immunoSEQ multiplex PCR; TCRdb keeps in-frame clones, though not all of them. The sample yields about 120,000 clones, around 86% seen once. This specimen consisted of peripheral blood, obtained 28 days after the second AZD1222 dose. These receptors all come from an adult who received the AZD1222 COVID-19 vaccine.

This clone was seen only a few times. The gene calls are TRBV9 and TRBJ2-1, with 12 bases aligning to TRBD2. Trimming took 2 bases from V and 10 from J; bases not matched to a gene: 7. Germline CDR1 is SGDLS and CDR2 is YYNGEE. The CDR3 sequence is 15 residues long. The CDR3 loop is CASSVRLAGEGEQFF. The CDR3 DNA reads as TGTGCCAGCAGCGTTAGACTAGCGGGGGAGGGGGAGCAGTTCTTC.

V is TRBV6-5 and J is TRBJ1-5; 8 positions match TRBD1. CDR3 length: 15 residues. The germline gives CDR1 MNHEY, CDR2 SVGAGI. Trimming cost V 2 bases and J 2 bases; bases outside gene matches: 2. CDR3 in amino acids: CASSYGTGGNQPQHF. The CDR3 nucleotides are TGTGCCAGCAGTTACGGGACAGGCGGCAATCAGCCCCAGCATTTT.

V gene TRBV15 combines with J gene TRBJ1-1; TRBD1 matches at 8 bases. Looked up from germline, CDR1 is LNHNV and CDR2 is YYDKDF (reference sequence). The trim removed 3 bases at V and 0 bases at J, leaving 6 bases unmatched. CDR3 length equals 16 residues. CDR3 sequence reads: CATSSRDRTLNTEAFF. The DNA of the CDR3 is TGTGCCACCAGCAGTCGGGACAGGACCTTGAACACTGAAGCTTTCTTT. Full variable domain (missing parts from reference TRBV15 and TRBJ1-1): DAMVIQNPRYQVTQFGKPVTLSCSQTLNHNVMYWYQQKSSQAPKLLFHYYDKDFNNEADTPDNFQSRRPNTSFCFLDIRSPGLGDTAMYLCATSSRDRTLNTEAFFGQGTRLTVV.

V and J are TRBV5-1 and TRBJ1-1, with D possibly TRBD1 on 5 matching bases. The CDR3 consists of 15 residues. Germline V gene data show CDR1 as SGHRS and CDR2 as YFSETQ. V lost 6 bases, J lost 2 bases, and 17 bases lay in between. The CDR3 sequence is CASTRLGGSNTEAFF. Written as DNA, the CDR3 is TGCGCCAGCACCCGTCTGGGGGGATCTAACACTGAAGCTTTCTTT.

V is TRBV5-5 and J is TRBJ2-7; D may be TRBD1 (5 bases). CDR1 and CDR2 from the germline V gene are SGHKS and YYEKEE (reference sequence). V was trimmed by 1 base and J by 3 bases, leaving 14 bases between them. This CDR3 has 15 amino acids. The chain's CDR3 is CASSLRTRVIYEQYF. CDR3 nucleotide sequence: TGTGCCAGCAGCTTGAGGACACGGGTAATCTACGAGCAGTACTTC. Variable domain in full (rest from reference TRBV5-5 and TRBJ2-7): DAGVTQSPTHLIKTRGQQVTLRCSPISGHKSVSWYQQVLGQGPQFIFQYYEKEERGRGNFPDRFSARQFPNYSSELNVNALLLGDSALYLCASSLRTRVIYEQYFGPGTRLTVT.

The CDR3 DNA sequence: TGTGCCAGCGAGCACACCGGGGAGCTGTTTTTT. Translation: CASEHTGELFF. This rearrangement joins TRBV11-2 to TRBJ2-2; D unclear. The CDR3 has 11 amino acids. V was clipped by 8 bases and J by 3 bases, with 4 bases between them. Looked up from germline, CDR1 is SGHAT and CDR2 is FQNNGV.

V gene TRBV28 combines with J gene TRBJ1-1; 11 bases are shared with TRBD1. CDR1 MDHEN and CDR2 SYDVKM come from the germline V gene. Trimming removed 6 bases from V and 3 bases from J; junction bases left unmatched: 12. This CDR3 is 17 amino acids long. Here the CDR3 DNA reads TGTGCCAGCAGGTGGACAGGGGGCGTTCTTCTGGACACTGAAGCTTTCTTT. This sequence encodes CASRWTGGVLLDTEAFF.

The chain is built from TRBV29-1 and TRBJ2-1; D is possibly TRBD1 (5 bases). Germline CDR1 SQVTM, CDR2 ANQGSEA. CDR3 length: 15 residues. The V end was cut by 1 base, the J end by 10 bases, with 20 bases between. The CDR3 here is CSVEGTARALYEQFF. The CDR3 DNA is TGCAGCGTTGAAGGAACTGCCAGGGCGCTTTACGAGCAGTTCTTC.

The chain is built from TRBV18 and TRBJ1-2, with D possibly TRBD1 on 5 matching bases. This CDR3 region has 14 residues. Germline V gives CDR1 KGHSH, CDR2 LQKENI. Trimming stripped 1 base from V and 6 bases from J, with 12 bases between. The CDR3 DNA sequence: TGTGCCAGCTCACCACAGTGGAGAGGGGATGGCTACACCTTC. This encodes CASSPQWRGDGYTF.

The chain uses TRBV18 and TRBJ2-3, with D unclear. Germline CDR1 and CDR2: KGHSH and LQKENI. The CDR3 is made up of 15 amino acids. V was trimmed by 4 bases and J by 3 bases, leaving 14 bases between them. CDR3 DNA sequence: TGTGCCAGCTCACTTACCGGTTCCGGGACAGATACGCAGTATTTT. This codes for CASSLTGSGTDTQYF.

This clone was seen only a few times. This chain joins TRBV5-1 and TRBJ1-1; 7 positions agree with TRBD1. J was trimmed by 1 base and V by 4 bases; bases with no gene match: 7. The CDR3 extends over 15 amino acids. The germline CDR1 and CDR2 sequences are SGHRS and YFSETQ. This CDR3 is CASSRSGTENTEAFF. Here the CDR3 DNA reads TGCGCCAGCAGCCGTTCCGGGACAGAGAACACTGAAGCTTTCTTT. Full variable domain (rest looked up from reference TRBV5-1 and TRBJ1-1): KAGVTQTPRYLIKTRGQQVTLSCSPISGHRSVSWYQQTPGQGLQFLFEYFSETQRNKGNFPGRFSGRQFSNSRSEMNVSTLELGDSALYLCASSRSGTENTEAFFGQGTRLTVV.

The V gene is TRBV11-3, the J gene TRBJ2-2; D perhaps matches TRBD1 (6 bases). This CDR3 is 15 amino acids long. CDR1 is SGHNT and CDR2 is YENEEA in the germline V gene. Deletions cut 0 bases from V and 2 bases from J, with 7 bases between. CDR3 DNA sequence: TGTGCCAGCAGCTTAGAAGGGGGTAACACCGGGGAGCTGTTTTTT. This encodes CASSLEGGNTGELFF.

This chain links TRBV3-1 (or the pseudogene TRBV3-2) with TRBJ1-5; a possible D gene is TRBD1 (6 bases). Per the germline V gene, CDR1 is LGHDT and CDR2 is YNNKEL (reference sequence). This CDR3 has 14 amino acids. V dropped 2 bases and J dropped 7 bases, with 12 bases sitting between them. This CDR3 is CASSQRGLGQPQHF. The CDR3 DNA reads TGTGCCAGCAGCCAACGGGGGCTAGGGCAGCCCCAGCATTTT.

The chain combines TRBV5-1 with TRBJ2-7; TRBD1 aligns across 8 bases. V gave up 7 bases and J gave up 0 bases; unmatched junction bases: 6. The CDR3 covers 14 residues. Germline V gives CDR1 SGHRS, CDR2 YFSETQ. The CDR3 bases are TGCGCCAGCGGATTTGGGACAGGCTCCTACGAGCAGTACTTC. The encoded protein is CASGFGTGSYEQYF.

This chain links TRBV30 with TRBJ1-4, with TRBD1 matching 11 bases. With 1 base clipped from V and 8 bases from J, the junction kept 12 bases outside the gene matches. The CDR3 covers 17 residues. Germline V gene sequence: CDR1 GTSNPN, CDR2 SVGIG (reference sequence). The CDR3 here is CAWSEYRDRGLREKLFF. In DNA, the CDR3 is TGTGCCTGGAGTGAATACCGGGACAGGGGGTTGAGAGAAAAACTGTTTTTT.

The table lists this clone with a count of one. CDR3 sequence reads: CASSVGQGAGNTIYF. The CDR3 DNA is TGTGCCAGCAGCGTAGGACAGGGGGCTGGAAACACCATATATTTT. The genes are TRBV7-9 and TRBJ1-3; TRBD1 matches 10 bases. This CDR3 region has 15 residues. The V gene's germline CDR1 is SEHNR and CDR2 FQNEAQ (reference sequence). Losses at the gene ends were 5 bases for V and 2 bases for J; bases not matched to a gene: 3.

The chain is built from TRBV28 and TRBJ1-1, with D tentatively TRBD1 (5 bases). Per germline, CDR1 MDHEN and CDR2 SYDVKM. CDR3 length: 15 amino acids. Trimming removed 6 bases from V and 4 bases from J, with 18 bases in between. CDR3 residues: CASRAAQGGVTEAFF. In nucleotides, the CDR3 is TGTGCCAGCAGAGCCGCCCAGGGCGGCGTCACTGAAGCTTTCTTT.

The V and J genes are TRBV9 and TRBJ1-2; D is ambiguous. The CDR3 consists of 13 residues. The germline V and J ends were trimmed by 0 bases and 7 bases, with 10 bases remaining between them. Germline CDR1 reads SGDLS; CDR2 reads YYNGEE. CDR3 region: CASSVGDVRGYTF. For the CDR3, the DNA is TGTGCCAGCAGCGTAGGTGATGTGCGTGGCTACACCTTC.

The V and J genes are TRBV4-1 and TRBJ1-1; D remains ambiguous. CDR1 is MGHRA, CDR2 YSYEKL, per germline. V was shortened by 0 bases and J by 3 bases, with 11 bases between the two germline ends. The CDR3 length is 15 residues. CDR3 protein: CASSQDRLGYTEAFF. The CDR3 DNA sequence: TGCGCCAGCAGCCAAGATAGGTTAGGGTACACTGAAGCTTTCTTT.

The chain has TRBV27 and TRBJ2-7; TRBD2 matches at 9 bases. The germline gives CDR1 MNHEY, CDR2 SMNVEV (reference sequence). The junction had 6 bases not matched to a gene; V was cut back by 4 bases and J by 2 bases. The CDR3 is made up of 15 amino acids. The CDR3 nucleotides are TGTGCCAGCAGTTCCCCCGCTAGCGGGGCCTACGAGCAGTACTTC. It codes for CASSSPASGAYEQYF.

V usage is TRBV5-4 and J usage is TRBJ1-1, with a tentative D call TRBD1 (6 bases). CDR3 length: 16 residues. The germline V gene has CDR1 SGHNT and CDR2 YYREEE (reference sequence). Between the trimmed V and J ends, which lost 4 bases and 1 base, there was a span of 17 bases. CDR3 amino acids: CASSPSTGTRNTEAFF. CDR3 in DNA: TGTGCCAGCAGCCCAAGTACGGGGACAAGGAACACTGAAGCTTTCTTT.

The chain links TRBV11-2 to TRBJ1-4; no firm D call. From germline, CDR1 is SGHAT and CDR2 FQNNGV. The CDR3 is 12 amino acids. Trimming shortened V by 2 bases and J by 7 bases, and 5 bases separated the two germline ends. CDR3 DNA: TGTGCCAGCAGCTTAATGGGTGAAAAACTGTTTTTT. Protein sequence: CASSLMGEKLFF.

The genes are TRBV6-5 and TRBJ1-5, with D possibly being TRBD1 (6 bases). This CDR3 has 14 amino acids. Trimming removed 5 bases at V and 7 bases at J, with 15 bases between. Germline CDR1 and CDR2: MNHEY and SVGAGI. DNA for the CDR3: TGTGCCAGCAGTCAACAGGGTGGTGGCCAGCCCCAGCATTTT. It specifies CASSQQGGGQPQHF.